This TCR beta chain emerged from a study of T cell repertoires in cytomegalovirus infection (dated by TCRdb to between 2018 and 2021). Broadly, across the study: Donor HLA type was relevant to the analysis, because carriage of CMV infection together with the matching HLA type was indicated by public TCR beta signatures.

As regards this clonotype: This clone's antigen is unknown. No per-base quality is available; no much larger clone lies one base away.

Overall results and qualifications from the work: The ex vivo response was dominated by HLA-C-restricted CMV-specific TCR beta clonotypes, which also provided the single most frequent clonotype in two of eight donors. In both this cohort and an independent cohort of some 380 donors, the cumulative frequency of public TCR beta family members distinguished carriers of CMV infection plus the relevant HLA type.

Sequencing used an Illumina HiSeq 1500. The raw public data were reprocessed by TCRdb itself: fastp quality trimming at Q25, MiXCR clonotype calling, in-frame beta chains only. A single entry per CDR3 protein holds the most common genes and DNA from its merged rows. For this sample there are over 100,000 distinct CDR3 sequences; around 10% appear just once. The ten largest clones add up to approximately 31% of the sample. The sequenced sample consisted of PBMCs, sequenced either directly or after in vitro stimulation (not recorded which). The receptor was derived from a human donor in good health (CMV status not recorded). Some clones in this sample may be carry-over from other donors' samples.

The CDR3 region reads CAWTSGDRYTDTQYF. The DNA sequence is given as TGTGCCTGGACCTCGGGGGACAGATACACAGATACGCAGTATTTT. The sequence links TRBV30 to TRBJ2-3; D gene: possibly TRBD1, on 7 matching bases. The germline V gene (reference sequence) gives CDR1 as GTSNPN and CDR2 as SVGIG. Reading from cysteine to phenylalanine, the CDR3 counts 15 amino acids. Only CDR3 DNA remains: 45 bases, in frame from the first base. V and J lose 4 bases and 2 bases, and a span of 16 bases separates them.